The 29 T cell receptor beta chains reported below all come from one sample, sequenced in a study of OX40 agonist ivuxolimab in advanced cancers. Assay: immunoSEQ multiplex PCR; the TCRdb copy retains only in-frame clones and omits some. This sample carries around 72,000 clones, around 81% of them seen once, and the ten largest clones take about 7.9%. Sequencing used CD4+ or CD8+ T cells sorted from blood, obtained in a trial of the OX40 agonist ivuxolimab. These TCRs come from an adult with an advanced solid tumor such as melanoma, head and neck, liver or kidney cancer.

The V and J genes are TRBV7-9 and TRBJ2-1, with 9 bases lining up with TRBD2. The germline gives CDR1 SEHNR, CDR2 FQNEAQ (reference sequence). The CDR3 consists of 17 residues. V lost 5 bases, J lost 10 bases, and 18 bases stayed unmatched. For the CDR3, the DNA is TGTGCCAGCAGCCCAGACGGGGGGGCTAGCGGGACACGGGAGCAGTTCTTC. Translated: CASSPDGGASGTREQFF.

This clone was detected only a few times. The rearrangement joins TRBV27 to TRBJ2-2, with D maybe TRBD2 (7 bases). The germline V gene has CDR1 MNHEY and CDR2 SMNVEV (reference sequence). The ends were cut back, 3 bases at V and 2 bases at J, with 19 bases in the middle. CDR3 length: 18 residues. Here the CDR3 DNA reads TGTGCCAGCAGTTTGTGGGCGGCGGGGGCAGCCAACACCGGGGAGCTGTTTTTT. Its translation: CASSLWAAGAANTGELFF.

The chain employs TRBV5-1 and TRBJ2-5; 7 bases are a match to TRBD1. V shed 4 bases, J shed 3 bases, and the junction held 3 bases outside the gene matches. This CDR3 contains 13 residues. CDR1 SGHRS and CDR2 YFSETQ come from the germline V gene. The CDR3 loop is CASSPGTEETQYF. The CDR3 nucleotides are TGCGCCAGCAGCCCGGGGACAGAAGAGACCCAGTACTTC.

This clone was seen once. The gene calls are TRBV7-2 and TRBJ2-1, with TRBD1 identical over 8 bases. The CDR3 runs 16 residues. Trimming cost V 4 bases and J 2 bases; bases outside gene matches: 7. Per the germline V gene, CDR1 is SGHTA and CDR2 is FQGNSA. CDR3 in DNA: TGTGCCAGCAGCTGGCAGGGGGCGTCCACCTACAATGAGCAGTTCTTC. Translation: CASSWQGASTYNEQFF. The entire variable domain, with the rest obtained from reference TRBV7-2 and TRBJ2-1, is as follows: GAGVSQSPSNKVTEKGKDVELRCDPISGHTALYWYRQSLGQGLEFLIYFQGNSAPDKSGLPSDRFSAERTGGSVSTLTIQRTQQEDSAVYLCASSWQGASTYNEQFFGPGTRLTVL.

The rearrangement links TRBV6-6 to TRBJ1-2; 8 nucleotides match TRBD1. Unmatched junction bases numbered 3, after V lost 2 bases and J lost 7 bases. The CDR3 contains 13 residues. The germline V gene encodes CDR1 MNHNY and CDR2 SVGAGI (reference sequence). DNA of the CDR3: TGTGCCAGCAGTTACGGACAGGGTGGTGGCTACACCTTC. Translated, it gives CASSYGQGGGYTF.

The chain carries TRBV28 and TRBJ1-1; maybe TRBD1 (5 bases). Trimming left V 4 bases short and J 11 bases short, with 14 bases between. Germline V gene sequence: CDR1 MDHEN, CDR2 SYDVKM. There are 12 residues in the CDR3. CDR3 in DNA: TGTGCCAGCAGTTCCCGACAGACTGGGGCTTTCTTT. Translating gives CASSSRQTGAFF.

The V gene is TRBV7-8, the J gene TRBJ2-3; 7 nucleotides align to TRBD2. V dropped 6 bases and J dropped 4; count of bases not matched to a gene: 13. Germline assignment: CDR1 SGHVS and CDR2 FQNEAQ. CDR3 size: 16 residues. This CDR3 is CASRGPGTKNADTQYF. As DNA, the CDR3 is TGTGCCAGCAGAGGCCCCGGGACTAAAAACGCAGATACGCAGTATTTT.

The genes are TRBV5-6 and TRBJ2-5, with D possibly called TRBD1 or TRBD2 (5 bases each). Germline CDR1 SGHDT, CDR2 YYEEEE. V lost 6 bases, J lost 4 bases, and 16 bases lay in between. This CDR3 contains 14 residues. CDR3 nucleotides: TGTGCCAGCACCCCCTGGGACCGGCCAGAGACCCAGTACTTC. This translates into CASTPWDRPETQYF.

The chain employs TRBV18 and TRBJ2-1; a possible D gene is TRBD2 (5 bases). The CDR3 runs 16 residues. V was clipped by 4 bases and J by 0 bases, with 13 bases between them. The V gene's germline CDR1 is KGHSH and CDR2 LQKENI. The CDR3 is CASSRVERSSYNEQFF. CDR3 bases: TGTGCCAGCTCACGGGTCGAGCGGAGCTCCTACAATGAGCAGTTCTTC. Drawing the rest from reference TRBV18 and TRBJ2-1, the complete variable domain is NAGVMQNPRHLVRRRGQEARLRCSPMKGHSHVYWYRQLPEEGLKFMVYLQKENIIDESGMPKERFSAEFPKEGPSILRIQQVVRGDSAAYFCASSRVERSSYNEQFFGPGTRLTVL.

This clone was observed a single time. The chain is built from TRBV28 and TRBJ1-3; 8 bases fit TRBD1. From germline, CDR1 is MDHEN and CDR2 SYDVKM. The CDR3 is 15 amino acids. The V segment lost 7 bases and the J segment 0 bases; nucleotides outside the gene matches: 5. The CDR3 is CASTRQGSSGNTIYF. CDR3 sequence (DNA): TGTGCCAGCACTCGACAGGGGAGCTCTGGAAACACCATATATTTT.

This chain joins TRBV11-2 and TRBJ2-1, with unresolved D. The germline CDR1 and CDR2 sequences are SGHAT and FQNNGV. The CDR3 length is 12 residues. The V and J ends lost 0 bases and 12 bases respectively, with 9 bases between them. The CDR3 sequence is CASSLDMDRQFF. For the CDR3, the DNA is TGTGCCAGCAGCTTAGATATGGATCGGCAGTTCTTC.

In its sample, this clone was seen once. This rearrangement joins TRBV7-2 to TRBJ1-3; TRBD1 might be the D (5 bases). Trimming cost V 2 bases and J 2 bases, with 7 bases left between them. The germline CDR1 and CDR2 sequences are SGHTA and FQGNSA. The CDR3 has 14 residues. The CDR3 is CASSLRGAGNTIYF. CDR3 nucleotides: TGTGCCAGCAGCTTACGAGGGGCTGGAAACACCATATATTTT.

This chain uses TRBV5-5 with TRBJ2-7; D might be TRBD1 or TRBD2, each matching 5 bases. CDR3 length: 14 amino acids. Trimming removed 5 bases from V and 2 bases from J, with 14 bases in between. Germline CDR1 reads SGHKS; CDR2 reads YYEKEE (reference sequence). This CDR3 is CASSHRDGPYEQYF. The CDR3 bases are TGTGCCAGCAGTCACCGGGACGGACCCTACGAGCAGTACTTC.

The chain links TRBV2 to TRBJ2-3; 9 bases map to TRBD2. V shed 7 bases and J 3 bases; nucleotides not matched to a gene: 5. Germline loops: CDR1 SNHLY, CDR2 FYNNEI. This CDR3 has 14 residues. CDR3 region: CASNLAGRTDTQYF. The CDR3 bases are TGTGCCAGCAATCTAGCGGGGAGAACAGATACGCAGTATTTT.

This clone came up a few times. The genes are TRBV9 and TRBJ2-3; 7 bases are a match to TRBD1. CDR1 and CDR2 from the germline V gene are SGDLS and YYNGEE. The trim removed 4 bases at V and 0 bases at J, leaving 8 bases unmatched. The CDR3 extends over 16 amino acids. As DNA, the CDR3 is TGTGCCAGCAGCCCCGAGACAGGGTCCAGCACAGATACGCAGTATTTT. Its translation is CASSPETGSSTDTQYF.

This clone was observed a single time. V and J are TRBV29-1 and TRBJ1-1, with 7 bases that match TRBD1. The CDR3 spans 13 residues. J lost 2 bases, V lost 4 bases, and 4 bases had no gene match. Germline V gene data show CDR1 as SQVTM and CDR2 as ANQGSEA. CDR3 loop: CSVGTGVNTEAFF. The DNA of the CDR3 is TGCAGCGTTGGAACAGGGGTCAACACTGAAGCTTTCTTT. The complete variable domain, with remaining parts taken from reference TRBV29-1 and TRBJ1-1, reads SAVISQKPSRDICQRGTSLTIQCQVDSQVTMMFWYRQQPGQSLTLIATANQGSEATYESGFVIDKFPISRPNLTFSTLTVSNMSPEDSSIYLCSVGTGVNTEAFFGQGTRLTVV.

This chain joins TRBV29-1 and TRBJ2-5; 10 bases match TRBD1. Germline CDR1 reads SQVTM; CDR2 reads ANQGSEA. The V gene end was trimmed by 5 bases and the J gene end by 4 bases; junction bases not matched to a gene: 7. The CDR3 has 14 amino acids. The CDR3 DNA is TGCAGCGTTTGTTTCGGACAGGGGGGAGAGACCCAGTACTTC. Its protein is CSVCFGQGGETQYF.

V usage is TRBV9 and J usage is TRBJ2-3, with D perhaps TRBD2 (7 bases). Germline assignment: CDR1 SGDLS and CDR2 YYNGEE. The V end lost 0 bases, the J end lost 0 bases, and 20 bases lay between the germline ends. The CDR3 is made up of 19 amino acids. CDR3 DNA: TGTGCCAGCAGCGTAGTAGGTATCGGGGGGCAGGGGAGCACAGATACGCAGTATTTT. Protein sequence: CASSVVGIGGQGSTDTQYF.

This chain uses TRBV2 with TRBJ1-5; D might be TRBD1 (6 bases). The CDR3 runs 14 residues. Trimming stripped 8 bases from V and 4 bases from J, with 15 bases between. Germline V CDR1 and CDR2: SNHLY, FYNNEI. CDR3 in DNA: TGTGCCAGCGGGGGGGCGGGATTGAATCAGCCCCAGCATTTT. It translates to CASGGAGLNQPQHF.

This clone showed up just once. The chain carries TRBV7-9 and TRBJ2-2, with D tentatively TRBD2 (6 bases). Germline CDR1 SEHNR, CDR2 FQNEAQ (reference sequence). Trimming removed 4 bases at V and 7 bases at J, with 10 bases between. CDR3 length: 13 amino acids. The CDR3 reads CASSSKGGGELFF. The CDR3, as DNA: TGTGCCAGCAGCTCTAAGGGAGGCGGGGAGCTGTTTTTT.

Only one count was recorded for this clone. CDR3 region: CATSRWGLAAAGELFF. The DNA of the CDR3 is TGTGCCACCAGCAGATGGGGACTAGCGGCGGCCGGGGAGCTGTTTTTT. The chain joins TRBV15 to TRBJ2-2; 11 bases are a match to TRBD2. The CDR3 is made up of 16 amino acids. Germline assignment: CDR1 LNHNV and CDR2 YYDKDF (reference sequence). The V and J ends lost 2 bases and 6 bases, in that order; junction bases with no gene match: 5.

The DNA for the CDR3 is TGTGCCAGCAGTTTTGACAGGAGAGGGGAGCAGTACTTC. It encodes CASSFDRRGEQYF. The V gene is TRBV28, the J gene TRBJ2-7; D may be TRBD1 (6 bases). CDR1 is MDHEN and CDR2 is SYDVKM in the germline V gene. V was shortened by 3 bases and J by 7 bases, with 13 bases between the two germline ends. This CDR3 spans 13 amino acids. Full variable domain (outside the CDR3, taken from reference TRBV28 and TRBJ2-7): DVKVTQSSRYLVKRTGEKVFLECVQDMDHENMFWYRQDPGLGLRLIYFSYDVKMKEKGDIPEGYSVSREKKERFSLILESASTNQTSMYLCASSFDRRGEQYFGPGTRLTVT.

The chain employs TRBV14 and TRBJ2-5, with D unresolved. The CDR3 consists of 11 residues. V was trimmed by 5 bases and J by 7 bases, leaving 8 bases between them. Germline V gene data show CDR1 as SGHDN and CDR2 as FVKESK. This CDR3 reads CASSGVGTQYF. DNA for the CDR3: TGTGCCAGCAGCGGAGTCGGGACCCAGTACTTC. Looking up the rest from reference TRBV14 and TRBJ2-5 gives the full variable domain: EAGVTQFPSHSVIEKGQTVTLRCDPISGHDNLYWYRRVMGKEIKFLLHFVKESKQDESGMPNNRFLAERTGGTYSTLKVQPAELEDSGVYFCASSGVGTQYFGPGTRLLVL.

The chain links TRBV5-4 to TRBJ2-3; no reliable D call. The CDR3 extends over 12 amino acids. V was shortened by 6 bases and J by 3 bases, with 8 bases between the two germline ends. Germline values: CDR1 SGHNT, CDR2 YYREEE (reference sequence). The DNA for the CDR3 is TGTGCCAGCAAGGACGAGACAGATACGCAGTATTTT. Amino acid sequence: CASKDETDTQYF. Drawing the rest from reference TRBV5-4 and TRBJ2-3, the complete variable domain is ETGVTQSPTHLIKTRGQQVTLRCSSQSGHNTVSWYQQALGQGPQFIFQYYREEENGRGNFPPRFSGLQFPNYSSELNVNALELDDSALYLCASKDETDTQYFGPGTRLTVL.

This clone was observed a single time. V and J are TRBV7-2 and TRBJ1-1; D gene uncertain. Germline V lookup: CDR1 SGHTA, CDR2 FQGNSA. The CDR3 has 16 amino acids. The V gene lost 1 base and the J gene lost 1 base, with 13 bases spanning the gap. DNA for the CDR3: TGTGCCAGCAGCTTAGGGCGCAGACAAACGAACACTGAAGCTTTCTTT. Translating gives CASSLGRRQTNTEAFF.

The rearrangement links TRBV5-4 to TRBJ2-7, with 8 bases matching TRBD2. Looked up from germline, CDR1 is SGHNT and CDR2 is YYREEE (reference sequence). The ends lost 4 bases at V and 3 bases at J; junction bases unmatched: 24. CDR3 length: 20 residues. The CDR3 reads CASSPGLGGRTLGRNYEQYV. The DNA for the CDR3 is TGTGCCAGCAGCCCGGGACTAGGAGGCCGTACGCTGGGGCGCAACTACGAGCAGTACGTC.

This clone was found a few times. J is TRBJ2-7 and V is TRBV19; D is perhaps TRBD1 (6 bases). The length of the CDR3 is 14 residues. Trimming stripped 4 bases from V and 3 bases from J, with 13 bases between. Germline V gene data show CDR1 as LNHDA and CDR2 as SQIVND (reference sequence). In nucleotides, the CDR3 is TGTGCCAGTAGTACCACGACAGGAGGCTACGAGCAGTACTTC. Residues: CASSTTTGGYEQYF.

This clone was found a few times. The chain recombines TRBV5-1 with TRBJ2-5; tentatively, D is TRBD2 (6 bases). This CDR3 is built from 14 residues. Trimming stripped 6 bases from V and 5 bases from J, with 17 bases between. In germline, CDR1 is SGHRS, CDR2 YFSETQ. The CDR3 protein is CASTQPGEPETQYF. As DNA, the CDR3 is TGCGCCAGCACTCAACCGGGGGAACCGGAGACCCAGTACTTC. The entire variable domain, with the rest obtained from reference TRBV5-1 and TRBJ2-5, is as follows: KAGVTQTPRYLIKTRGQQVTLSCSPISGHRSVSWYQQTPGQGLQFLFEYFSETQRNKGNFPGRFSGRQFSNSRSEMNVSTLELGDSALYLCASTQPGEPETQYFGPGTRLLVL.

This clone was seen more than once but under ten times. The genes are TRBV6-1 and TRBJ2-5; D is uncertain. The CDR3 runs to 14 residues. V lost 4 bases, J lost 1 base, and 10 bases lay in between. Per germline, CDR1 MNHNS and CDR2 SASEGT. Here the CDR3 DNA reads TGTGCCAGCAGTGTGGGGTCTGCCCAAGAGACCCAGTACTTC. Residues: CASSVGSAQETQYF.